This entry lists 8 T cell receptor beta chains sequenced from one sample in a study of human T cells and chemical hapten exposure. MiXCR, run by TCRdb on the RACE reads, gives a single entry per CDR3 protein. The sample consists of over 300,000 distinct CDR3 sequences, 5.1% of them appearing once. Specified time point: pre-sensitization, week 0. The treatment was: therapeutic diphenylcyclopropenone sensitization with weekly scalp DPC. The sample was whole blood, taken in connection with sensitization to the hapten diphenylcyclopropenone (DPC). Receptors were obtained from a woman in her forties or fifties with alopecia areata. Some clones in this sample may be carry-over from other donors' samples.

This clonotype was seen many times. V is TRBV5-1 and J is TRBJ1-4, with 7 bases matching TRBD1. This CDR3 has 15 amino acids. Trimming removed 3 bases from V and 7 bases from J; junction bases left unmatched: 9. Germline CDR1 SGHRS, CDR2 YFSETQ. CDR3 sequence: CASSSSGGPLEKLFF. The CDR3 coding sequence is TGCGCCAGCAGCTCTTCAGGGGGACCCCTTGAAAAACTGTTTTTT. The full variable domain, completed using reference TRBV5-1 and TRBJ1-4, is KAGVTQTPRYLIKTRGQQVTLSCSPISGHRSVSWYQQTPGQGLQFLFEYFSETQRNKGNFPGRFSGRQFSNSRSEMNVSTLELGDSALYLCASSSSGGPLEKLFFGSGTQLSVL.

This clonotype was counted ten times or more. The gene calls are TRBV4-2 and TRBJ2-7; 10 bases agree with TRBD2. This CDR3 is 19 amino acids long. Germline trimming cut 0 bases from V and 1 base from J; bases unmatched to any gene: 12. Germline-derived CDR1 and CDR2 are LGHNA and YNFKEQ. The CDR3 is CASSQDWLLAGARSYEQYF. CDR3 sequence (DNA): TGTGCCAGCAGCCAAGACTGGTTGCTAGCGGGGGCCCGGTCCTACGAGCAGTACTTC.

Many counts were recorded for this clonotype. The chain joins TRBV7-9 to TRBJ2-7; possibly TRBD1 or TRBD2 for D (5 bases each). The CDR3 sequence is 13 residues long. In germline, CDR1 is SEHNR, CDR2 FQNEAQ (reference sequence). V was pared by 7 bases and J by 4 bases, with 14 bases between. CDR3 sequence reads: CASTLGPLYEQYF. DNA of the CDR3: TGTGCCAGCACCTTGGGACCCCTATACGAGCAGTACTTC.

This clonotype was found many times. The chain joins TRBV7-2 to TRBJ1-5, with unresolved D. This CDR3 comprises 17 residues. Trimming took off 5 bases at V and 0 bases at J, with 17 bases between the two ends. The germline V gene has CDR1 SGHTA and CDR2 FQGNSA. The CDR3 spells CASSSIKGSYSNQPQHF. CDR3 in DNA: TGTGCCAGCAGCAGCATCAAGGGCTCCTATAGCAATCAGCCCCAGCATTTT.

There are a few counts of this clonotype. This chain connects TRBV2 to TRBJ1-6; TRBD1 might be the D (5 bases). The germline V and J ends were trimmed by 2 bases and 8 bases, with 19 bases remaining between them. CDR3 length equals 17 residues. The germline V gene encodes CDR1 SNHLY and CDR2 FYNNEI. CDR3 sequence reads: CASSERMVGTLDSPLHF. CDR3 bases: TGTGCCAGCAGTGAAAGAATGGTTGGGACCTTGGATTCACCCCTCCACTTT.

The rearrangement joins TRBV10-1 to TRBJ2-5; the match to TRBD1 covers 9 bases. Trimming removed 4 bases from V and 0 bases from J; junction bases left unmatched: 15. The CDR3 totals 19 residues. CDR1 and CDR2 from the germline V gene are WNHNN and SYGVQD (reference sequence). The CDR3 nucleotides read TGCGCCAGCAGTGCGAAGGCGGACAGGGGCTTCAAGTACCAAGAGACCCAGTACTTC. Its protein product is CASSAKADRGFKYQETQYF.

This clonotype came up a few times. CDR3 region: CASSYSLVTGNTIYF. The CDR3 DNA is TGTGCCAGCAGTTACTCCTTAGTGACTGGAAACACCATATATTTT. The rearrangement uses TRBV6-5 and TRBJ1-3, with unresolved D. V lost 0 bases, J lost 2 bases, and 8 bases lay in between. The CDR3 runs 15 residues. Per germline, CDR1 MNHEY and CDR2 SVGAGI.

This clonotype was seen repeatedly, ten times or more. This rearrangement joins TRBV9 to TRBJ2-7; tentatively, D is TRBD1 or TRBD2 (5 bases each). CDR3 length: 15 residues. Germline V gene sequence: CDR1 SGDLS, CDR2 YYNGEE. Trimming stripped 0 bases from V and 2 bases from J, with 12 bases between. The chain's CDR3 is CASSVDSGPTYEQYF. The CDR3 DNA is TGTGCCAGCAGCGTAGATTCGGGGCCCACCTACGAGCAGTACTTC.